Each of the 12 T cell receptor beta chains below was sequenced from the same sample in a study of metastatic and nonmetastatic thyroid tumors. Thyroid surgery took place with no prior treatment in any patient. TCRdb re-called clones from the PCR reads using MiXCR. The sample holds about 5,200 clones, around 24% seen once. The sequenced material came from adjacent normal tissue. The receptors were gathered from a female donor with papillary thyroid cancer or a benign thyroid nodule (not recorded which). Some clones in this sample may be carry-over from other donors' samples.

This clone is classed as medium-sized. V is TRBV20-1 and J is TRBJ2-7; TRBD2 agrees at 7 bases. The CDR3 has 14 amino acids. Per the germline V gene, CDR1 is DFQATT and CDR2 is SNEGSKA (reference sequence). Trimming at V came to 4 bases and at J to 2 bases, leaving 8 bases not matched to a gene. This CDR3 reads CSAKAGRSAYEQYF. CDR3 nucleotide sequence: TGCAGTGCTAAAGCGGGACGCAGCGCCTACGAGCAGTACTTC.

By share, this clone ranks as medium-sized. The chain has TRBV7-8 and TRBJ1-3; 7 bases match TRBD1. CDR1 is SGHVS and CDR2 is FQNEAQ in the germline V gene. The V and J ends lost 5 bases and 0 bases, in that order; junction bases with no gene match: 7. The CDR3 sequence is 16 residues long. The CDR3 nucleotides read TGTGCCAGCAGCCAAGACAGGGTTCCCTCTGGAAACACCATATATTTT. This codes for CASSQDRVPSGNTIYF.

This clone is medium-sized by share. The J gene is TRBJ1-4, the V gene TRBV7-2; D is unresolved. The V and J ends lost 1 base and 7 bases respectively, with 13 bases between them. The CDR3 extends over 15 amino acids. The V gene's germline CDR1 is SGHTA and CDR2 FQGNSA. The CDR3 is CASSLVRGLGEKLFF. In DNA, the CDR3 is TGTGCCAGCAGCTTAGTGCGGGGATTGGGTGAAAAACTGTTTTTT.

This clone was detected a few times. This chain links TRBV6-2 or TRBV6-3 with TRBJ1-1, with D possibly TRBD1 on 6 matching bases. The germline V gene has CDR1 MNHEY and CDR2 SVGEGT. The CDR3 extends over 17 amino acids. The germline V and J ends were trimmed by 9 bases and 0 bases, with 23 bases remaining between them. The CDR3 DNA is TGTGCCAGTCTACCCACCCCGAGCAGGGGAATGAACACTGAAGCTTTCTTT. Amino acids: CASLPTPSRGMNTEAFF.

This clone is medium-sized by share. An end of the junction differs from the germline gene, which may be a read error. The CDR3 loop reads CASSLGSRRAMNTEAFF. DNA of the CDR3: TGTGCTAGCAGCTTAGGTTCGAGACGGGCAATGAACACTGAAGCTTTCTTT. This chain uses TRBV7-7 with TRBJ1-1; no clear D gene. Germline V CDR1 and CDR2: SSHAT, FNYEAQ (reference sequence). The CDR3 has 17 residues.

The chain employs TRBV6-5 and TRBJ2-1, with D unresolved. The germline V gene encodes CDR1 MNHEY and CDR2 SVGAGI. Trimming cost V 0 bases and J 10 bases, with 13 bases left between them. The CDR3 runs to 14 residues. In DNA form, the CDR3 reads TGTGCCAGCAGTTACTCGACTGTAGCCGGGGAGCAGTTCTTC. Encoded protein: CASSYSTVAGEQFF.

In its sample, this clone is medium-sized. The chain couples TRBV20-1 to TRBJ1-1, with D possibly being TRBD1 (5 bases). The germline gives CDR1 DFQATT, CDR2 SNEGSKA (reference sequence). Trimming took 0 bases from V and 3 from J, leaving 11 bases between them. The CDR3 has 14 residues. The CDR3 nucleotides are TGCAGTGCTAGAGATCTTAGGGGATACACTGAAGCTTTCTTT. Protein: CSARDLRGYTEAFF.

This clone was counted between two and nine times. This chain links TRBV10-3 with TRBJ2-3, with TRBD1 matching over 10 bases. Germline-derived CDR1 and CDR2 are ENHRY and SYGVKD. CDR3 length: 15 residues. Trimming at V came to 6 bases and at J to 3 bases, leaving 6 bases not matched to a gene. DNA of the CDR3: TGTGCCATCAGGGGGACAGGGGAAGGAACAGATACGCAGTATTTT. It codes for CAIRGTGEGTDTQYF.

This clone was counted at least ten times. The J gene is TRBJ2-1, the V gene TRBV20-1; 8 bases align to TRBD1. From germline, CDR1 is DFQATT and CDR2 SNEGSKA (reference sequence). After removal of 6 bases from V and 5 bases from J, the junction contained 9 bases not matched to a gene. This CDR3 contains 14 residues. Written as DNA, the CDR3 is TGCAGTGCGCCCGGGACAGGAGATCACAATGAGCAGTTCTTC. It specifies CSAPGTGDHNEQFF.

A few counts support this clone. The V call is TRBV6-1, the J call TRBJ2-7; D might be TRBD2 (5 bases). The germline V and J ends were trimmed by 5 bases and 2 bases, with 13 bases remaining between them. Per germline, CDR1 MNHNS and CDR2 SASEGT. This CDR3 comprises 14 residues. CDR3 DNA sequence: TGTGCCAGCAGTAAAGGAGGACGTACCTACGAGCAGTACTTC. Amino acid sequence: CASSKGGRTYEQYF.

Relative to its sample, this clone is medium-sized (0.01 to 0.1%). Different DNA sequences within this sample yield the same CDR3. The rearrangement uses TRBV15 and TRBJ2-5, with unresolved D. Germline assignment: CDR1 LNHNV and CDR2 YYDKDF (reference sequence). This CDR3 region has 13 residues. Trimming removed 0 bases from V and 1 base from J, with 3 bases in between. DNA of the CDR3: TGTGCCACCAGCAGAGATTTCCAAGAGACCCAGTACTTC. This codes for CATSRDFQETQYF.

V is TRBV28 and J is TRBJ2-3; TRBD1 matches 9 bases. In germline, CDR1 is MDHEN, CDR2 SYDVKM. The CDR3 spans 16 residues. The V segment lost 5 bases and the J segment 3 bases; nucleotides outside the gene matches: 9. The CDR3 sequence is CASSPWTGEWTDTQYF. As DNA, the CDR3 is TGTGCCAGCAGTCCCTGGACAGGGGAGTGGACAGATACGCAGTATTTT.